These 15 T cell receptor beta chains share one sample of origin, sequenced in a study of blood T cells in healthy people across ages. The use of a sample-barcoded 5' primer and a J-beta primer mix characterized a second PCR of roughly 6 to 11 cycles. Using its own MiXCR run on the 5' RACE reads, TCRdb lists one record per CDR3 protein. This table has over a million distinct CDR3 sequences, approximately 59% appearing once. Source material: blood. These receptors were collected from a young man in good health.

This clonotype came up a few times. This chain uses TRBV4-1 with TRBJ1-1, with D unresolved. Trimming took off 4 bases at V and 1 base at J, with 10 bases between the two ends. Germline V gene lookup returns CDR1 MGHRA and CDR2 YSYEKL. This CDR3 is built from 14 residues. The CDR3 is CASSPGPSNTEAFF. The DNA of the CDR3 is TGCGCCAGCAGCCCCGGACCGTCGAACACTGAAGCTTTCTTT.

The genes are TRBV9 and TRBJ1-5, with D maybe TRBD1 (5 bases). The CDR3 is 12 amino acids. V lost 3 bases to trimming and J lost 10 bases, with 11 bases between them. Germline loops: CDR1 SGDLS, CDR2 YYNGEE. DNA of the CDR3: TGTGCCAGCAGCGCCGGGGGTGAACCCCAGCATTTT. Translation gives CASSAGGEPQHF.

The CDR3 reads CASSVVGGSSDTQYF. The CDR3, as DNA: TGTGCCAGCAGCGTAGTCGGCGGGAGCTCAGATACGCAGTATTTT. The rearrangement uses TRBV9 and TRBJ2-3; 7 bases are shared with TRBD2. V lost 0 bases to trimming and J lost 4 bases; unmatched junction nucleotides: 5. This CDR3 is built from 15 residues. Germline V lookup: CDR1 SGDLS, CDR2 YYNGEE.

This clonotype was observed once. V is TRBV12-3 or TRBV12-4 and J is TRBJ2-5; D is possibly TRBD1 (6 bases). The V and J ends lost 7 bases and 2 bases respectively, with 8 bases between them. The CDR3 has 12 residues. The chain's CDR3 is CASKGQQETQYF. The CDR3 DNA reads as TGTGCCAGCAAGGGACAACAAGAGACCCAGTACTTC.

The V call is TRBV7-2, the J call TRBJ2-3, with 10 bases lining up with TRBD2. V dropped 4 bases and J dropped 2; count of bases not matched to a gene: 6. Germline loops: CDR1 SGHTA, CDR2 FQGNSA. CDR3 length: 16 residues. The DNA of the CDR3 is TGTGCCAGCAGCTCAATAGCGGGGGGATCCACAGATACGCAGTATTTT. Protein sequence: CASSSIAGGSTDTQYF.

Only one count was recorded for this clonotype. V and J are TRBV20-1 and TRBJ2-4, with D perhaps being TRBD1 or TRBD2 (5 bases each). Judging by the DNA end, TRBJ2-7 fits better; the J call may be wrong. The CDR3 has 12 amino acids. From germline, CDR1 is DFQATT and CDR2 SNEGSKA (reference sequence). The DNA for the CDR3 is TGCAGTGCCCGAGGGGTTTGGGACGAGCAGTACTTC. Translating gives CSARGVWDEQYF.

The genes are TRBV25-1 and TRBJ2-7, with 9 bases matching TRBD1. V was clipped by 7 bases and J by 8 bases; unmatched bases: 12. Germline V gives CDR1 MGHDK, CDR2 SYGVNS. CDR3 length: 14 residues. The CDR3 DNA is TGTGCCAGCACCTCCTCCGGGACAGGGACTAAGCAGTACTTC. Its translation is CASTSSGTGTKQYF.

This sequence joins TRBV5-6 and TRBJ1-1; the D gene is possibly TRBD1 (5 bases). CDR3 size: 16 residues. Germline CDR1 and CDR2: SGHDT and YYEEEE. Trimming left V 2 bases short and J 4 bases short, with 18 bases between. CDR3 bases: TGTGCCAGCAGCTTTCGAGCCAGGGCAATGGGCACTGAAGCTTTCTTT. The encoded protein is CASSFRARAMGTEAFF.

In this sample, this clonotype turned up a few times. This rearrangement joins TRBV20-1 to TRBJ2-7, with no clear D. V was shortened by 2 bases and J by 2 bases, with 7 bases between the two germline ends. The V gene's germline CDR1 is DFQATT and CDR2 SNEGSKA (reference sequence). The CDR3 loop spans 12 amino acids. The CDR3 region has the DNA TGCAGTGCTAGAATACAAACCTACGAGCAGTACTTC. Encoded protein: CSARIQTYEQYF.

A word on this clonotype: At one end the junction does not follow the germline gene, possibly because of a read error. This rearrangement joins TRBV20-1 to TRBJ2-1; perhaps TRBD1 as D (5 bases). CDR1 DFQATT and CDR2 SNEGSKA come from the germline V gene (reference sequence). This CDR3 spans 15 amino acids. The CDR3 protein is CGARDKGASYNEQFF. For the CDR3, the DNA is TGCGGTGCTAGAGACAAAGGGGCCTCCTACAATGAGCAGTTCTTC.

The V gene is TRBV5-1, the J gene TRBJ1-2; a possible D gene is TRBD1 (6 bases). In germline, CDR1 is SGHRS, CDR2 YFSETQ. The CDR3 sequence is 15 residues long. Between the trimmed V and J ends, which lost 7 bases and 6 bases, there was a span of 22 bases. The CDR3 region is CASLPHGRTEDGYTF. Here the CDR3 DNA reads TGCGCCAGCCTTCCCCATGGTCGGACAGAAGATGGCTACACCTTC.

The CDR3 region has the DNA TGTGCCGCCCGACAAGGGGGGACTGAAGCTTTCTTT. It codes for CAARQGGTEAFF. This rearrangement joins TRBV10-3 to TRBJ1-1, with TRBD1 as a possible D gene (6 bases). This CDR3 is built from 12 residues. CDR1 is ENHRY, CDR2 SYGVKD, per germline. V was cut by 11 bases and J by 5 bases, with 15 bases left in between.

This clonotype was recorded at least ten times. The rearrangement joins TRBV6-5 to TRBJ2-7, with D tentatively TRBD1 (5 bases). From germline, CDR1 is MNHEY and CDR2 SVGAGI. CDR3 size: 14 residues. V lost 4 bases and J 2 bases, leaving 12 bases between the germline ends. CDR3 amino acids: CASSFTGVPYEQYF. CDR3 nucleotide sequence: TGTGCCAGCAGTTTTACAGGTGTCCCCTACGAGCAGTACTTC.

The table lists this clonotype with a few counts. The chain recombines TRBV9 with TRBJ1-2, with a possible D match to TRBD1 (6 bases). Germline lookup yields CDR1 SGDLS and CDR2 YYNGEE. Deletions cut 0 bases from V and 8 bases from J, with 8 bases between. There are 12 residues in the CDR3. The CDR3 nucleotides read TGTGCCAGCAGCGTAGATCAGGGGGGCTACACCTTC. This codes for CASSVDQGGYTF. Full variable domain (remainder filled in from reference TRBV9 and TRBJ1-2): DSGVTQTPKHLITATGQRVTLRCSPRSGDLSVYWYQQSLDQGLQFLIQYYNGEERAKGNILERFSAQQFPDLHSELNLSSLELGDSALYFCASSVDQGGYTFGSGTRLTVV.

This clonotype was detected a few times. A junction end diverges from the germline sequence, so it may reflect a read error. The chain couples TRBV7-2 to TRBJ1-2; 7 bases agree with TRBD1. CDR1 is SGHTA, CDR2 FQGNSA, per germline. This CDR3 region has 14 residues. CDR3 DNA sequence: TGTGCCAGCAGTTTAGGCGGGACAGCTTATGGCTACACCTTC. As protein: CASSLGGTAYGYTF.